This T cell receptor beta chain stems from a study of blood T cell repertoires in COVID-19. The overall study: From T cells, B-cell-depleted T cells, or PBMCs came the material, which was cDNA or gDNA.

Sequencing used immunoSEQ multiplex PCR; TCRdb keeps in-frame clones, though not all of them. The sample has about 55,000 clones, 88% seen once; the top ten hold 8.5%. The CDR3 length is 11 residues. Between the trimmed V and J ends, which lost 8 bases and 14 bases, there was a span of 17 bases. Germline CDR1 reads MDHEN; CDR2 reads SYDVKM. The V and J genes are TRBV28 and TRBJ2-3; unclear D gene. This clonotype was sampled from a man aged 60-69 years with active COVID-19. Sequencing was carried out using peripheral blood. The CDR3 loop is CASRDDSNPYF. DNA for the CDR3: TGTGCCAGCCGTGATGACTCAAACCCGTATTTT.